This T cell receptor beta chain was found in a study of OX40 agonist ivuxolimab in advanced cancers. Study-level background: The drug used for patients, ivuxolimab, was an agonistic anti-OX40 (CD134) antibody.

Germline trimming cut 6 bases from V and 1 base from J; bases unmatched to any gene: 4. The CDR3 runs 14 residues. Germline CDR1 is LGHNA and CDR2 is YSLEER. Here immunoSEQ multiplex PCR was the method, and the copy in TCRdb shows in-frame clones only, minus some. The table has 85,000 to 100,000 clones, roughly 85% seen once; the top ten hold roughly 0.22%. The sample here was CD4+ or CD8+ T cells sorted from blood, taken in a trial of the OX40 agonist ivuxolimab. The chain uses TRBV4-3 and TRBJ1-1; 8 positions agree with TRBD1. The TCR was taken from an adult with an advanced solid tumor such as melanoma, head and neck, liver or kidney cancer. This CDR3 is CASRYQGANTEAFF. The DNA of the CDR3 is TGCGCCAGCAGGTATCAGGGGGCGAACACTGAAGCTTTCTTT.